This T cell receptor beta chain is from a study of blood T cell repertoires in COVID-19. The CDR3 contains 15 residues. V gave up 6 bases and J gave up 1 base; unmatched junction bases: 4. Looked up from germline, CDR1 is SEHNR and CDR2 is FQNEAQ (reference sequence). The assay was immunoSEQ multiplex PCR, and TCRdb's table has in-frame clones only and misses some. The sample contains about 280,000 clones, 85% of which appear only once. Source material: PBMCs or T cells enriched from blood (not recorded which). This clonotype originated in a woman in her fifties or sixties who had recovered from COVID-19. The chain carries TRBV7-9 and TRBJ2-3; the match to TRBD2 covers 10 bases. The CDR3 region has the DNA TGTGCCAGCAGACCGGGGACTAGCGGCACAGATACGCAGTATTTT. Amino acids: CASRPGTSGTDTQYF.